Following are 9 T cell receptor beta chains from one sample sequenced in a study of blood T cells in healthy people across ages. A second PCR, run for roughly 7 to 11 cycles, used a sample-barcoded 5' primer plus a J-beta primer mix. TCRdb called the 5' RACE reads again in MiXCR, with one record for every CDR3 protein. Of 600,000 to 800,000 distinct CDR3 sequences listed, around 20% are singletons. Sample: blood. The receptors shown here come from a man in his sixties or seventies in good health.

This chain uses TRBV6-5 with TRBJ1-2; TRBD1 matches at 8 bases. Germline-derived CDR1 and CDR2 are MNHEY and SVGAGI. This CDR3 contains 15 residues. V shed 5 bases, J shed 7 bases, and the junction held 12 bases outside the gene matches. In nucleotides, the CDR3 is TGTGCCAGCAGTGAAGACAGGGGAAGGTCGGTTGGCTACACCTTC. Translating it yields CASSEDRGRSVGYTF.

The V gene is TRBV5-1, the J gene TRBJ1-2; D is ambiguous. The length of the CDR3 is 12 residues. Between the trimmed V and J ends, which lost 0 bases and 8 bases, there was a span of 8 bases. Germline values: CDR1 SGHRS, CDR2 YFSETQ. The CDR3 nucleotides are TGCGCCAGCAGCTTGGGGTTCCAGGGCTACACCTTC. Translated, it gives CASSLGFQGYTF.

The chain uses TRBV28 and TRBJ1-1; 9 positions agree with TRBD1. The CDR3 consists of 15 residues. Germline loops: CDR1 MDHEN, CDR2 SYDVKM. V shed 3 bases and J 5 bases; nucleotides not matched to a gene: 7. CDR3 DNA: TGTGCCAGCAGTTTTAGGGACAGGGTAAGGACTGAAGCTTTCTTT. It specifies CASSFRDRVRTEAFF.

This sequence joins TRBV29-1 and TRBJ1-2, with D maybe TRBD1 (5 bases). Germline CDR1 and CDR2: SQVTM and ANQGSEA. The CDR3 is made up of 14 amino acids. The V and J ends lost 4 bases and 2 bases respectively, with 14 bases between them. The CDR3 is CSVVAGTVNYGYTF. DNA for the CDR3: TGCAGCGTTGTAGCCGGGACGGTGAACTATGGCTACACCTTC.

This clonotype was detected only a few times. The rearrangement joins TRBV6-5 to TRBJ1-5, with D possibly being TRBD1 (6 bases). Germline V CDR1 and CDR2: MNHEY, SVGAGI. CDR3 size: 18 residues. The V end was cut by 2 bases, the J end by 0 bases, with 17 bases between. The CDR3 DNA is TGTGCCAGCAGTTACCCTGGAGGGGGGCTATATAGCAATCAGCCCCAGCATTTT. Its translation: CASSYPGGGLYSNQPQHF.

This chain connects TRBV5-5 to TRBJ1-4, with D hard to call. The CDR3 contains 15 residues. The ends were cut back, 0 bases at V and 8 bases at J, with 14 bases in the middle. Germline V lookup: CDR1 SGHKS, CDR2 YYEKEE (reference sequence). In DNA form, the CDR3 reads TGTGCCAGCAGCTTGGAACCGGGAATGGGAGAAAAACTGTTTTTT. It yields the protein CASSLEPGMGEKLFF.

This clonotype came up a few times. This chain connects TRBV3-1 to TRBJ2-5, with TRBD2 matching over 11 bases. The J call is doubtful: the DNA matches TRBJ2-7 better. Germline V gene lookup returns CDR1 LGHDT and CDR2 YNNKEL (reference sequence). The CDR3 totals 17 residues. The CDR3 here is CASSPSSGRIINYEQYF. In DNA form, the CDR3 reads TGTGCCAGCAGCCCGTCTAGCGGGAGGATCATAAACTACGAGCAGTACTTC.

This chain links TRBV20-1 with TRBJ2-5, with 11 positions matching TRBD2. The end of the DNA aligns better with TRBJ2-7, so the J call may be wrong. CDR3 length equals 14 residues. Germline V gene lookup returns CDR1 DFQATT and CDR2 SNEGSKA (reference sequence). As DNA, the CDR3 is TGCAGTGCTAGGTTACTAGCGGGAGAGGACGAGCAGTACTTC. Its protein is CSARLLAGEDEQYF.

This clonotype has a handful of counts. The rearrangement joins TRBV2 to TRBJ1-2, with D unresolved. V was cut by 7 bases and J by 0 bases, with 9 bases left in between. The CDR3 consists of 13 residues. Germline V gene sequence: CDR1 SNHLY, CDR2 FYNNEI. The CDR3 is CASTRFPNYGYTF. CDR3 DNA sequence: TGTGCCAGCACCCGGTTTCCTAACTATGGCTACACCTTC.